A single sample gave rise to the 30 T cell receptor beta chains below, sequenced in a study of shared clonotypes between healthy human individuals. Generated by immunoSEQ multiplex PCR, the TCRdb table keeps only in-frame clones and is missing some. This sample carries 170,000 or so clones, about 66% of them seen once, and the ten largest clones take more than 9%. The sequencing sample was made of memory CD4+ T cells sorted from blood. Documented subset: CD45RA-negative fraction. These TCRs come from a young man in good health.

This chain joins TRBV7-9 and TRBJ2-5; TRBD2 agrees at 12 bases. The CDR3 length is 16 residues. Germline loops: CDR1 SEHNR, CDR2 FQNEAQ (reference sequence). With V trimmed by 3 bases and J by 4 bases, 6 bases remained unmatched. This CDR3 is CASSFGLAGMGETQYF. The CDR3 nucleotides read TGTGCCAGCAGCTTCGGACTAGCGGGAATGGGAGAGACCCAGTACTTC.

V gene TRBV11-2 combines with J gene TRBJ2-1, with D possibly matching TRBD2 (5 bases). Per germline, CDR1 SGHAT and CDR2 FQNNGV. V shed 5 bases and J shed 5 bases, with 16 bases lying between them. The CDR3 covers 15 residues. CDR3 loop: CASSQTGNRHNEQFF. The CDR3, as DNA: TGTGCCAGCAGCCAAACCGGGAATCGGCACAATGAGCAGTTCTTC.

This clone has only a few counts. The rearrangement links TRBV29-1 to TRBJ2-7, with 11 bases matching TRBD1. Trimming removed 7 bases from V and 0 bases from J; junction bases left unmatched: 5. Germline lookup yields CDR1 SQVTM and CDR2 ANQGSEA. The length of the CDR3 is 14 residues. The CDR3 DNA reads as TGCAGCGCGGGGACAGGGGGAAGCTCCTACGAGCAGTACTTC. Its translation: CSAGTGGSSYEQYF.

V is TRBV28 and J is TRBJ2-7; possibly TRBD1 for D (5 bases). The germline gives CDR1 MDHEN, CDR2 SYDVKM. The length of the CDR3 is 17 residues. V lost 6 bases, J lost 4 bases, and 25 bases lay in between. CDR3 nucleotides: TGTGCCAGCAGCCTTTCCTCTCTGATCAGGGTCCGATACGAGCAGTACTTC. Protein: CASSLSSLIRVRYEQYF.

CDR3 loop: CASSASGTATRGETQYF. DNA for the CDR3: TGTGCCAGCAGTGCCTCAGGGACAGCCACAAGAGGAGAGACCCAGTACTTC. The chain recombines TRBV25-1 with TRBJ2-5; TRBD1 matches 7 bases. CDR1 and CDR2 from the germline V gene are MGHDK and SYGVNS. V was pared by 4 bases and J by 4 bases, with 15 bases of the junction left unmatched. The CDR3 has 17 residues. The entire variable domain, with the rest obtained from reference TRBV25-1 and TRBJ2-5, is as follows: EADIYQTPRYLVIGTGKKITLECSQTMGHDKMYWYQQDPGMELHLIHYSYGVNSTEKGDLSSESTVSRIRTEHFPLTLESARPSHTSQYLCASSASGTATRGETQYFGPGTRLLVL.

The chain combines TRBV6-5 with TRBJ2-7; D perhaps matches TRBD1 (5 bases). V dropped 6 bases and J dropped 6 bases, with 15 bases sitting between them. The CDR3 consists of 13 residues. Germline lookup yields CDR1 MNHEY and CDR2 SVGAGI. Written as DNA, the CDR3 is TGTGCCAGCAGGGATACCACAGGAGCCGAGCAGTACTTC. It encodes CASRDTTGAEQYF.

The chain carries TRBV7-2 and TRBJ2-1; 7 nucleotides match TRBD2. The trim removed 4 bases at V and 4 bases at J, leaving 7 bases unmatched. Germline V gene sequence: CDR1 SGHTA, CDR2 FQGNSA. There are 15 residues in the CDR3. CDR3 sequence reads: CASSSPGTKYNEQFF. In DNA form, the CDR3 reads TGTGCCAGCAGCTCCCCCGGGACTAAGTACAATGAGCAGTTCTTC.

The chain recombines TRBV29-1 with TRBJ2-1; TRBD1 is a possible D gene (5 bases). This CDR3 has 12 residues. V was pared by 2 bases and J by 10 bases, with 12 bases between. The V gene's germline CDR1 is SQVTM and CDR2 ANQGSEA. CDR3 nucleotide sequence: TGCAGCGTTGAACTTACAGGAAAGGAGCAGTTCTTC. Translated: CSVELTGKEQFF.

As regards this clone: This specimen includes other DNA sequences encoding the same CDR3. This chain uses TRBV15 with TRBJ2-3; a weak D match, TRBD1 (5 bases). CDR3 length: 14 amino acids. Germline V gene sequence: CDR1 LNHNV, CDR2 YYDKDF (reference sequence). Deletions cut 2 bases from V and 6 bases from J, with 12 bases between. The CDR3 DNA is TGTGCCACCAGCAGAAGTTTAAGGGGTGATACGCAGTATTTT. The encoded protein is CATSRSLRGDTQYF. Full variable domain (outside the CDR3, taken from reference TRBV15 and TRBJ2-3): DAMVIQNPRYQVTQFGKPVTLSCSQTLNHNVMYWYQQKSSQAPKLLFHYYDKDFNNEADTPDNFQSRRPNTSFCFLDIRSPGLGDTAMYLCATSRSLRGDTQYFGPGTRLTVL.

The chain has TRBV15 and TRBJ2-2; D unresolved. Germline V lookup: CDR1 LNHNV, CDR2 YYDKDF (reference sequence). The V gene lost 8 bases and the J gene lost 5 bases, with 15 bases spanning the gap. The CDR3 is 14 residues long. CDR3 region: CATGIGGSTGELFF. The CDR3 region has the DNA TGTGCCACCGGTATAGGCGGTTCAACCGGGGAGCTGTTTTTT.

This clone has more than one count but fewer than ten. The chain carries TRBV2 and TRBJ1-5; TRBD1 matches at 7 bases. V lost 7 bases, J lost 0 bases, and 12 bases stayed unmatched. The germline CDR1 and CDR2 sequences are SNHLY and FYNNEI. The CDR3 totals 17 residues. The CDR3 bases are TGTGCCAGCACCCCCAGGGGGGGTCGTTATAGCAATCAGCCCCAGCATTTT. The encoded protein is CASTPRGGRYSNQPQHF.

This clone was seen only a few times. The J gene is TRBJ1-2, the V gene TRBV18; no firm D call. The CDR3 sequence is 13 residues long. Germline CDR1 and CDR2: KGHSH and LQKENI. Trimming left V 4 bases short and J 2 bases short, with 8 bases between. Written as DNA, the CDR3 is TGTGCCAGCTCACGGGTTGAGAACTATGGCTACACCTTC. This gives the protein CASSRVENYGYTF.

By share, this clone counts as medium-sized (0.01 to 0.1%). This sequence joins TRBV2 and TRBJ1-1; tentatively, D is TRBD1 (5 bases). V shed 7 bases and J shed 2 bases, with 11 bases lying between them. CDR3 length: 13 residues. Germline V gives CDR1 SNHLY, CDR2 FYNNEI. For the CDR3, the DNA is TGTGCCAGCACACGGGGCCCCAACACTGAAGCTTTCTTT. This translates into CASTRGPNTEAFF.

The chain combines TRBV7-3 with TRBJ2-2, with no clear D. The germline V and J ends were trimmed by 4 bases and 7 bases, with 4 bases remaining between them. Germline lookup yields CDR1 SGHTA and CDR2 FQGTGA. The CDR3 covers 11 residues. This chain's CDR3 is CASSSGGELFF. CDR3 nucleotide sequence: TGTGCCAGCAGCTCGGGCGGGGAGCTGTTTTTT.

This clone showed up just a few times. This sequence joins TRBV27 and TRBJ1-3, with D maybe TRBD1 (5 bases). The CDR3 covers 16 residues. Germline V gene sequence: CDR1 MNHEY, CDR2 SMNVEV (reference sequence). Between the trimmed V and J ends, which lost 1 base and 10 bases, there was a span of 20 bases. The CDR3 here is CASSLLDSGSIGTIYF. The CDR3 DNA sequence: TGTGCCAGCAGTTTATTAGACAGCGGAAGTATAGGAACCATATATTTT.

V and J are TRBV28 and TRBJ1-2; possible D gene TRBD1, 5 bases. Trimming cost V 10 bases and J 2 bases, with 8 bases left between them. This CDR3 comprises 11 residues. The germline gives CDR1 MDHEN, CDR2 SYDVKM. The CDR3 bases are TGTGCCACCGGGACCAACTATGGCTACACCTTC. It codes for CATGTNYGYTF.

This clone was recorded once. The chain is built from TRBV21-1 and TRBJ2-7; no DNA check was done on the table's D call, TRBD2. TRBV21-1 is listed as a pseudogene. The CDR3 contains 17 residues. Here the CDR3 DNA reads TGTGCCAGCAGCAAACCGGGAAGGAGCGGGAGTAAATACGAGCAGTACTTC. Translation: CASSKPGRSGSKYEQYF.

The V gene is TRBV11-3, the J gene TRBJ2-1, with D unresolved. Germline lookup yields CDR1 SGHNT and CDR2 YENEEA. The CDR3 extends over 13 amino acids. V lost 0 bases to trimming and J lost 7 bases, with 7 bases between them. This chain's CDR3 is CASSLELRNEQFF. The CDR3 DNA is TGTGCCAGCAGCTTAGAACTTCGGAATGAGCAGTTCTTC.

J is TRBJ1-1 and V is TRBV5-5; D may be TRBD1 (6 bases). Germline CDR1 SGHKS, CDR2 YYEKEE (reference sequence). This CDR3 contains 15 residues. V lost 5 bases, J lost 1 base, and 15 bases lay in between. Here the CDR3 DNA reads TGTGCCAGCAGGAACATGGGGGCGACGAACACTGAAGCTTTCTTT. Translated, it gives CASRNMGATNTEAFF.

The V gene is TRBV7-2, the J gene TRBJ2-7; TRBD2 matches 10 bases. The germline V gene encodes CDR1 SGHTA and CDR2 FQGNSA. The CDR3 runs 16 residues. J gave up 7 bases and V 2 bases, and 11 bases lay outside the gene matches. The CDR3 loop is CASSLQGLAGVVEQYF. In DNA form, the CDR3 reads TGTGCCAGCAGCTTACAAGGGCTAGCGGGAGTGGTAGAGCAGTACTTC.

The chain links TRBV29-1 to TRBJ2-5; D is unresolved. CDR1 is SQVTM and CDR2 is ANQGSEA in the germline V gene. V was pared by 7 bases and J by 3 bases, with 9 bases between. This CDR3 is built from 11 residues. The CDR3 is CSAQLKETQYF. CDR3 DNA: TGCAGCGCACAGTTAAAAGAGACCCAGTACTTC.

The table lists this clone with a few counts. Sequence at one end of the junction differs from germline and may be a read error. The chain carries TRBV10-1 and TRBJ2-1; possible D gene TRBD2, 5 bases. The germline CDR1 and CDR2 sequences are WNHNN and SYGVQD (reference sequence). The CDR3 totals 13 residues. The CDR3 sequence is CASSEASYTEQFF. In DNA form, the CDR3 reads TGCGCCAGCAGTGAGGCTAGCTACACTGAGCAGTTCTTC.

This chain links TRBV6-1 with TRBJ2-7; 8 bases align to TRBD1. The germline gives CDR1 MNHNS, CDR2 SASEGT. The CDR3 extends over 15 amino acids. V trimming: 6 bases; J trimming: 2 bases; junction bases outside the gene matches: 9. CDR3 region: CASSQDRGSAYEQYF. As DNA, the CDR3 is TGTGCCAGCAGCCAAGACAGGGGTAGTGCCTACGAGCAGTACTTC.

The rearrangement links TRBV7-2 to TRBJ1-1; D unresolved. The length of the CDR3 is 15 residues. CDR1 is SGHTA and CDR2 is FQGNSA in the germline V gene. With 5 bases removed from V and 8 bases from J, the gap between germline ends came to 21 bases. CDR3 nucleotide sequence: TGTGCCAGCAGCCACCCGTTGAGGGATTCGATAGAAGCTTTCTTT. This translates into CASSHPLRDSIEAFF.

The V and J genes are TRBV18 and TRBJ2-7; 8 bases are shared with TRBD1. Germline assignment: CDR1 KGHSH and CDR2 LQKENI. This CDR3 has 15 residues. With V trimmed by 3 bases and J by 2 bases, 6 bases remained unmatched. Here the CDR3 DNA reads TGTGCCAGCTCACCGAGAAGGACAGGGACCTACGAGCAGTACTTC. It encodes CASSPRRTGTYEQYF.

The chain has TRBV28 and TRBJ1-2; possible D gene TRBD1, 5 bases. The V end lost 4 bases, the J end lost 4 bases, and 22 bases lay between the germline ends. CDR1 and CDR2 from the germline V gene are MDHEN and SYDVKM. This CDR3 is 17 amino acids long. In DNA, the CDR3 is TGTGCCAGCAGTTCGCCCGGAGGGGTAGGGGTCGGCTATGGCTACACCTTC. Amino acid sequence: CASSSPGGVGVGYGYTF.

This sequence joins TRBV27 and TRBJ2-7; tentatively, D is TRBD1 (6 bases). V was cut by 4 bases and J by 3 bases, with 16 bases left in between. This CDR3 region has 15 residues. CDR1 and CDR2 from the germline V gene are MNHEY and SMNVEV (reference sequence). The CDR3 DNA follows: TGTGCCAGCAGTTCTGTTGCCAGGGGCCACTACGAGCAGTACTTC. It codes for CASSSVARGHYEQYF.

The gene calls are TRBV5-8 and TRBJ1-1; D not resolved. The CDR3 spans 15 residues. The V gene's germline CDR1 is SGHTS and CDR2 YDEGEE. Trimming cost V 4 bases and J 5 bases, with 18 bases left between them. The CDR3 is CASSAGVMARTEAFF. The CDR3 nucleotides read TGTGCCAGCAGCGCCGGGGTAATGGCCCGAACTGAAGCTTTCTTT.

Notes on this clone: The identical CDR3 is also encoded by other nucleotide sequences in the sample. This sequence joins TRBV2 and TRBJ1-5, with 9 bases identical to TRBD1. The V gene end was trimmed by 2 bases and the J gene end by 7 bases; junction bases not matched to a gene: 3. CDR1 is SNHLY, CDR2 FYNNEI, per germline. There are 14 residues in the CDR3. DNA for the CDR3: TGTGCCAGCAGTGAAAGGACAGGGGAACAGCCCCAGCATTTT. Amino acid sequence: CASSERTGEQPQHF.

This clone has more than one count but fewer than ten. The CDR3 sequence is CASSLFLEGPYEQYF. CDR3 bases: TGTGCCAGCAGTTTATTTCTGGAGGGACCCTACGAGCAGTACTTC. The rearrangement links TRBV27 to TRBJ2-7; D is possibly TRBD2 (6 bases). V lost 1 base to trimming and J lost 2 bases, with 12 bases between them. From germline, CDR1 is MNHEY and CDR2 SMNVEV (reference sequence). The length of the CDR3 is 15 residues.